Sequencing of this T cell receptor beta chain was carried out in a study of T cell responses to AZD1222 COVID-19 vaccine. The protocol was immunoSEQ multiplex PCR, while the TCRdb copy is restricted to in-frame clones and leaves out a portion. The sample lists 90,000 to 120,000 clones, under 95% occurring once. The V gene's germline CDR1 is SGHRS and CDR2 YFSETQ. V lost 1 base and J 1 base, leaving 5 bases between the germline ends. This CDR3 is 14 amino acids long. This receptor was taken from an adult in good health. This rearrangement joins TRBV5-1 to TRBJ1-4; D not certain. The sample in question was peripheral blood, obtained on day 0 of AZD1222 vaccination. CDR3 sequence (DNA): TGCGCCAGCAGCTTGTTTGGAACTAATGAAAAACTGTTTTTT. Its protein is CASSLFGTNEKLFF.